Listed below are T cell receptor beta chains from one sample, sequenced in a study of blood T cell repertoires in COVID-19. TCRdb keeps only in-frame clones here, not all; method: immunoSEQ multiplex PCR. The sample yields about 130,000 clones, about 89% seen once. Source material: peripheral blood. The receptors derive from a man aged 55 to 70 with active or convalescent COVID-19. The conserved cysteine and the conserved F or W are not part of the CDR3 here. A D gene is named only where the DNA matches it firmly.

TRBJ2-7 TRBD1 TRBV7-2 ASSYSTGPTYEQY
TRBJ1-1 TRBD1 TRBV19 ASSITGDTEAF
TRBJ1-5 . TRBV6-5 ASSKRGGVGQPQH
TRBJ1-2 TRBD1 TRBV7-9 ASSLARDRGLEYGYT
TRBJ1-6 . TRBV11-2 ASSLSGYSPLH
TRBJ2-5 TRBD2 TRBV7-2 ASSLPIPGLGETQY
TRBJ2-7 . TRBV28 ASSLGTPTYEQY
TRBJ2-3 TRBD2 TRBV29-1 SVKGLAGVGAGTDTQY
TRBJ2-4 . TRBV5-1 ASSLGGWGNIQY
TRBJ2-2 TRBD2 TRBV5-1 ASSLRTSANTGELF
TRBJ2-5 . TRBV4-3 ASSQSGTFQETQY
TRBJ1-6 . TRBV7-2 ASSQAGTPGGSPLH
TRBJ2-7 TRBD2 TRBV27 ASSVQRGPYEQY
TRBJ2-7 . TRBV7-8 ASSLVVGHSTYEQY
TRBJ2-4 . TRBV5-6 ASSPQGAKNIQY
TRBJ1-5 . TRBV15 ATSRDNGVNQPQH